This TCR beta chain was documented in a study of cytomegalovirus exposure and HLA in healthy donors. With 3 bases removed from V and 4 bases from J, the gap between germline ends came to 14 bases. This CDR3 region has 15 residues. From germline, CDR1 is SGHRS and CDR2 YFSETQ. Study-wide results and limits: The authors later linked a missense DCLRE1C variant to TCR beta V- and J-gene trimming.

The PCR had 60 Vbeta and 13 Jbeta primers. Authors' analysis steps: It was a later analysis that counted tens of millions of unique TCR beta chains, of which about 10 million were shared. This table comes from immunoSEQ multiplex PCR, and its TCRdb copy is limited to in-frame clones, with some not included. V, J and clone size reflect that table, while D and trimming were determined from the DNA. The sample consists of 95,000 to 150,000 clones, about 16% of them appearing once. On this clone: Its antigen is unidentified.

The sample taken for sequencing was PBMCs. The rearrangement joins TRBV5-1 to TRBJ1-5, with no clear D. The sequence was obtained from a young woman in good health and CMV-seronegative. Here the CDR3 DNA reads TGCGCCAGCAGCTACGGCCTAGGTGGGAATCAGCCCCAGCATTTT. This sequence encodes CASSYGLGGNQPQHF.